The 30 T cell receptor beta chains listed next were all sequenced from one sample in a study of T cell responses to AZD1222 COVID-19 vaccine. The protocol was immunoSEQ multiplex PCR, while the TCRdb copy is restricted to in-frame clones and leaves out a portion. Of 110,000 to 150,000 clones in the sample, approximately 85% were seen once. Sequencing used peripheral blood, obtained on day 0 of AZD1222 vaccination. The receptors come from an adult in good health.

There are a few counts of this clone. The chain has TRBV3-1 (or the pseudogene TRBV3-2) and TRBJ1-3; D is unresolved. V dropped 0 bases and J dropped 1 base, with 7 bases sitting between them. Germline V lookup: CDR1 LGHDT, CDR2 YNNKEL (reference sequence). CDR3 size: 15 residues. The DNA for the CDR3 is TGTGCCAGCAGCCAAGATGCGGGGTCTGGAAACACCATATATTTT. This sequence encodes CASSQDAGSGNTIYF.

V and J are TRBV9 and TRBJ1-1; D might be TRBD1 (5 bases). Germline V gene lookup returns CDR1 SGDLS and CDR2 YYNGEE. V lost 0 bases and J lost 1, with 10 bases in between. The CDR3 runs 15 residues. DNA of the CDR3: TGTGCCAGCAGCGTAGTGGGGGGGACGAACACTGAAGCTTTCTTT. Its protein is CASSVVGGTNTEAFF. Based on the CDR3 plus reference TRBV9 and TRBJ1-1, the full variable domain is DSGVTQTPKHLITATGQRVTLRCSPRSGDLSVYWYQQSLDQGLQFLIQYYNGEERAKGNILERFSAQQFPDLHSELNLSSLELGDSALYFCASSVVGGTNTEAFFGQGTRLTVV.

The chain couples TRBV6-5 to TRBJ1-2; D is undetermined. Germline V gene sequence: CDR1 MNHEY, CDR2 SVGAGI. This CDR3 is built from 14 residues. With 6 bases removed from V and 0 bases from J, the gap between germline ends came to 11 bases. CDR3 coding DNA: TGTGCCAGCAGGAGAAGTGCCGCTAACTATGGCTACACCTTC. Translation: CASRRSAANYGYTF.

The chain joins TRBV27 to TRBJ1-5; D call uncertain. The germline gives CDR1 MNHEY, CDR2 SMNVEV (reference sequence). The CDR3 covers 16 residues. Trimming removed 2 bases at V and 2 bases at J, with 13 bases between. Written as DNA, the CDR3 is TGTGCCAGCAGTTTACTCCCCGTCGGTGGCAATCAGCCCCAGCATTTT. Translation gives CASSLLPVGGNQPQHF.

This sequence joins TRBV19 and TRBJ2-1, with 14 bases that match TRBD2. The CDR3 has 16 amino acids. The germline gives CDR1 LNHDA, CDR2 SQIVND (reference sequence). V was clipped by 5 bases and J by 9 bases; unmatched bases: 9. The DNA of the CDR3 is TGTGCCAGTAGTCCAAGGACTAGCGGGAGGTCAGGTGAGCAGTTCTTC. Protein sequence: CASSPRTSGRSGEQFF. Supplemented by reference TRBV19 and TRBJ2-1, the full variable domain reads DGGITQSPKYLFRKEGQNVTLSCEQNLNHDAMYWYRQDPGQGLRLIYYSQIVNDFQKGDIAEGYSVSREKKESFPLTVTSAQKNPTAFYLCASSPRTSGRSGEQFFGPGTRLTVL.

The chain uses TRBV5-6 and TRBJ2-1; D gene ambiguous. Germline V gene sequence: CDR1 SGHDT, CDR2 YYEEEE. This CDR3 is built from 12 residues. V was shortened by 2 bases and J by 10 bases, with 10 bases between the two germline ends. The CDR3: CASSLNYGEQFF. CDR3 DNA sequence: TGTGCCAGCAGCTTAAACTACGGGGAGCAGTTCTTC.

The CDR3 bases are TGTGCCAGCAGCTTAGATTCCGCGGGTGAGCAGTTCTTC. The encoded protein is CASSLDSAGEQFF. The V gene is TRBV7-9, the J gene TRBJ2-1; tentative D call: TRBD2 (5 bases). Germline V gene data show CDR1 as SEHNR and CDR2 as FQNEAQ (reference sequence). V was cut by 1 base and J by 9 bases, with 10 bases left in between. This CDR3 has 13 amino acids.

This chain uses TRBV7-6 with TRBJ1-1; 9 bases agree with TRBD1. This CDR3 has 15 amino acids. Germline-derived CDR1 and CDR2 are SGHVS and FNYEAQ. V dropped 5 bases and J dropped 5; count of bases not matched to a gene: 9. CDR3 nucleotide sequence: TGTGCCAGCAGCCCAATCCGGGACAGGGTTACTGAAGCTTTCTTT. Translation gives CASSPIRDRVTEAFF.

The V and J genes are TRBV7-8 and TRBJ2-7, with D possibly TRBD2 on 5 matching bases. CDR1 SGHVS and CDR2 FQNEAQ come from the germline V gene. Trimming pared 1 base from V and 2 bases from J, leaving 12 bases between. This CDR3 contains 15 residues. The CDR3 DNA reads TGTGCCAGCAGCTTAGGATCCGGGGTAGCCTACGAGCAGTACTTC. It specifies CASSLGSGVAYEQYF.

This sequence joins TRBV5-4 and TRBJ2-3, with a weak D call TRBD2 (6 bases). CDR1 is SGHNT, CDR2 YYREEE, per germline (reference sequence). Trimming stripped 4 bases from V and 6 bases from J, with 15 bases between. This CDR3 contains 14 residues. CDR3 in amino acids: CASSTQGGADTQYF. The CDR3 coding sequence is TGTGCCAGCAGCACCCAAGGAGGGGCGGATACGCAGTATTTT. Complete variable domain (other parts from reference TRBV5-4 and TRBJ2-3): ETGVTQSPTHLIKTRGQQVTLRCSSQSGHNTVSWYQQALGQGPQFIFQYYREEENGRGNFPPRFSGLQFPNYSSELNVNALELDDSALYLCASSTQGGADTQYFGPGTRLTVL.

The CDR3 DNA is TGTGCCACCAGCAGAGATTTAGGATTTGGAAATGAGCAGTTCTTC. Its protein product is CATSRDLGFGNEQFF. The gene calls are TRBV15 and TRBJ2-1; no reliable D call. The V end was cut by 0 bases, the J end by 7 bases, with 13 bases between. There are 15 residues in the CDR3. CDR1 and CDR2 (germline): LNHNV, YYDKDF (reference sequence).

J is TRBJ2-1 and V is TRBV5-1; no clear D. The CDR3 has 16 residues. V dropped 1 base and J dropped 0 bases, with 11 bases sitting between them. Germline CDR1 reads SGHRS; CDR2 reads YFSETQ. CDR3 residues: CASSLLEVISYNEQFF. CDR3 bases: TGCGCCAGCAGCTTGCTCGAGGTAATCTCCTACAATGAGCAGTTCTTC.

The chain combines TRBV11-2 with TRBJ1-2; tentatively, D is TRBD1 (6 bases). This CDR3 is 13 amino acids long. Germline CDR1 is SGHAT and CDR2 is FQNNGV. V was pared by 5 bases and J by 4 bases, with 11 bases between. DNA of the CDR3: TGTGCCAGCAGCCCCAGGGGTGCCTATGGCTACACCTTC. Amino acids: CASSPRGAYGYTF.

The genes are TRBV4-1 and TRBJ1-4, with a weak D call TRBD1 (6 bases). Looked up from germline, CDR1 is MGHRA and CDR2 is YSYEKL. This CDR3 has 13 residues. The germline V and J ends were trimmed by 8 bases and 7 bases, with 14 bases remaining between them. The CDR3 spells CASAQGRSEKLFF. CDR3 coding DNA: TGCGCCAGCGCCCAGGGGCGGTCTGAAAAACTGTTTTTT.

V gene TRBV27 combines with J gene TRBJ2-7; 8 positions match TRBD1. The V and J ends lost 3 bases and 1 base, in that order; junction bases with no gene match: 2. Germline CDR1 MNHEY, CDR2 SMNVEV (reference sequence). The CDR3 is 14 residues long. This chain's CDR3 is CASSFDRGSYEQYF. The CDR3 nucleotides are TGTGCCAGCAGTTTTGACAGGGGTTCCTACGAGCAGTACTTC.

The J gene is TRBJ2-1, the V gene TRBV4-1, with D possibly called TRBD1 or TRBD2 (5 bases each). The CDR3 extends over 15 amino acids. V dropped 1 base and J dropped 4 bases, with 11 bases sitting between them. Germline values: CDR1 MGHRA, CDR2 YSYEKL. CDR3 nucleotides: TGCGCCAGCAGCCAAGCGGGGCCCGGGTACAATGAGCAGTTCTTC. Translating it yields CASSQAGPGYNEQFF.

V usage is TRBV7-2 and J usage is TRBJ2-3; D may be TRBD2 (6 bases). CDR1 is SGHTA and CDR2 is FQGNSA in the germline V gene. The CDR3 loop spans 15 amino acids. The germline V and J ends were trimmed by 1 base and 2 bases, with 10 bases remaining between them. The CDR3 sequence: CASSLGRTTTDTQYF. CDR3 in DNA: TGTGCCAGCAGCTTAGGGCGGACTACCACAGATACGCAGTATTTT.

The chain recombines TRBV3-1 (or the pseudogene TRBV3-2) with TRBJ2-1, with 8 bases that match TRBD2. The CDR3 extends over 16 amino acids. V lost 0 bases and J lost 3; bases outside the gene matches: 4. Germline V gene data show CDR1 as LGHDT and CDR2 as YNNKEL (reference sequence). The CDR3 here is CASSQESGRIYNEQFF. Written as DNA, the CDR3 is TGTGCCAGCAGCCAAGAGAGCGGGAGAATCTACAATGAGCAGTTCTTC.

The CDR3 loop is CATSDHSGGAFGELFF. In DNA form, the CDR3 reads TGTGCCACCAGTGATCATAGCGGGGGGGCCTTCGGGGAGCTGTTTTTT. The rearrangement uses TRBV24-1 and TRBJ2-2, with TRBD2 matching over 11 bases. This CDR3 is built from 16 residues. J lost 7 bases, V lost 3 bases, and 6 bases had no gene match. Germline V gene data show CDR1 as KGHDR and CDR2 as SFDVKD.

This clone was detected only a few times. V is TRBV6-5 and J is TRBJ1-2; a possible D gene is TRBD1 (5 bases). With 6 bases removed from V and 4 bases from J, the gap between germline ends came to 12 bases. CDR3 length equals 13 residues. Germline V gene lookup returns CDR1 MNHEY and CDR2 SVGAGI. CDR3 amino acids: CASRILGTYGYTF. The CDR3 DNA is TGTGCCAGCAGGATCCTCGGGACCTATGGCTACACCTTC.

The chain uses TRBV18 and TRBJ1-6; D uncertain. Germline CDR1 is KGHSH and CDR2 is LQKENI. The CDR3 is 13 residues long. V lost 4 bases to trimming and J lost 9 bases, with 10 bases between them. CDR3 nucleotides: TGTGCCAGCTCACAAGGGTTCGGTTCACCCCTCCACTTT. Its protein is CASSQGFGSPLHF.

The CDR3 DNA reads as TGTGCCAGCAGTGAAACGTCGGCAAATACGCAGTATTTT. It encodes CASSETSANTQYF. This chain uses TRBV6-1 with TRBJ2-3; D call uncertain. The CDR3 sequence is 13 residues long. Germline values: CDR1 MNHNS, CDR2 SASEGT. V dropped 2 bases and J dropped 7 bases, with 10 bases sitting between them.

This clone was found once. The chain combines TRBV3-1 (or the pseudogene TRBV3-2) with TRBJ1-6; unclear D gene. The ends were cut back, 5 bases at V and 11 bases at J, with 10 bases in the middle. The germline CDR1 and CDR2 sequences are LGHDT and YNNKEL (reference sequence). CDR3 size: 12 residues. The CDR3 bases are TGTGCCAGCAGCGAAGGGTGGACACCCCTCCACTTT. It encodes CASSEGWTPLHF.

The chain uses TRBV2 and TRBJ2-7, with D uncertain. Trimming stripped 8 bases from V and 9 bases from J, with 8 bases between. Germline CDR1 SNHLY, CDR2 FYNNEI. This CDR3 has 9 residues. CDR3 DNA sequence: TGTGCCAGCGGAAAATCGCAGTACTTC. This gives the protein CASGKSQYF.

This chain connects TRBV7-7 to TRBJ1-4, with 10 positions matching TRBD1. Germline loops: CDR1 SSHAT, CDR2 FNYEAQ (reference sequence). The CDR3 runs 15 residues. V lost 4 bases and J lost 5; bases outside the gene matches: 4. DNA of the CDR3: TGTGCCAGCAGCTCACGGACAGGGGGGAATGAAAAACTGTTTTTT. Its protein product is CASSSRTGGNEKLFF.

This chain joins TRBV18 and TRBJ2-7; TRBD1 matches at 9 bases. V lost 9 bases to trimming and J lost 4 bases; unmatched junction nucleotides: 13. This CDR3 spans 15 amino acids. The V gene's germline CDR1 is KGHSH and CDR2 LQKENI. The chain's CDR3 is CASRQGVDSGYEQYF. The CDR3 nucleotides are TGTGCCAGTCGACAGGGGGTCGATTCGGGATACGAGCAGTACTTC.

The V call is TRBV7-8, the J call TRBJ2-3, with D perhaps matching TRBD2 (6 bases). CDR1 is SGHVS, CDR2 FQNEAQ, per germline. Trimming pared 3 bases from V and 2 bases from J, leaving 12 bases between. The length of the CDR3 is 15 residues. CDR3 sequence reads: CASSFLRGFTDTQYF. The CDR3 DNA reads TGTGCCAGCAGCTTTCTTCGGGGGTTCACAGATACGCAGTATTTT. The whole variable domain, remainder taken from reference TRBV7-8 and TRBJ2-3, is GAGVSQSPRYKVAKRGQDVALRCDPISGHVSLFWYQQALGQGPEFLTYFQNEAQLDKSGLPSDRFFAERPEGSVSTLKIQRTQQEDSAVYLCASSFLRGFTDTQYFGPGTRLTVL.

The CDR3 protein is CASSLSSNTDTQYF. CDR3 nucleotides: TGTGCCAGCAGCCTCTCGAGTAACACAGATACGCAGTATTTT. The chain links TRBV4-2 to TRBJ2-3; D remains ambiguous. The CDR3 spans 14 residues. The germline CDR1 and CDR2 sequences are LGHNA and YNFKEQ. Trimming took 4 bases from V and 2 from J, leaving 10 bases between them.

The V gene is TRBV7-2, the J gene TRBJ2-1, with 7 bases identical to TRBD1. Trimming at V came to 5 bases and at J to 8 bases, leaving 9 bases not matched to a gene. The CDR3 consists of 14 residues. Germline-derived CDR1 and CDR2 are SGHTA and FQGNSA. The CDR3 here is CASSVNRGWDEQFF. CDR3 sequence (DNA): TGTGCCAGCAGCGTGAACAGGGGATGGGATGAGCAGTTCTTC.

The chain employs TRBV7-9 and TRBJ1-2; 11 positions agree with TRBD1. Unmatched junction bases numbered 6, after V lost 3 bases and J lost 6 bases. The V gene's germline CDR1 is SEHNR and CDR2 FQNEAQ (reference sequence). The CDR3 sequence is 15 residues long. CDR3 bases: TGTGCCAGCAGCTTCTGGACAGGGGGCGGAGATGGCTACACCTTC. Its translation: CASSFWTGGGDGYTF.